This TCR beta chain was identified in a study of cytomegalovirus exposure and HLA in healthy donors. Study results and caveats: Most TCR beta V segments were productive about 90% or about 30% of the time in an earlier analysis.

Points on this clone: Its specificity is unknown.

The PCR employed 60 Vbeta primers together with 13 Jbeta primers. Only in-frame clones appear in the TCRdb table, and some are missing; sequencing was by immunoSEQ multiplex PCR. There are 310,000 or so clones in the sample; about 90% occur only once, and about 2% lies in the top ten. The V and J ends lost 4 bases and 0 bases respectively, with 18 bases between them. The CDR3 is made up of 17 amino acids. The germline gives CDR1 MNHEY, CDR2 SMNVEV (reference sequence). The clonotype comes from a woman aged 18-29 years in good health and CMV-seronegative. The V gene is TRBV27, the J gene TRBJ1-1; no clear D. The sample consisted of PBMCs. In nucleotides, the CDR3 is TGTGCCAGCAGTTCCATGCCCGGGGTGGGAATGAACACTGAAGCTTTCTTT. Encoded protein: CASSSMPGVGMNTEAFF.